This TCR beta chain was found in a study of spatial heterogeneity in lung cancer. A unique molecular identifier was carried by every single TCR cDNA molecule. Using its own MiXCR run on the 5' RACE reads, TCRdb lists one record per CDR3 protein. This sample has more than 40,000 distinct CDR3 sequences, with about 23% found just once. The V gene end was trimmed by 0 bases and the J gene end by 8 bases; junction bases not matched to a gene: 6. CDR3 length: 14 amino acids. The time point was: blood at routine non-recurrence follow-up after resection. The study sequenced unsorted whole RNA from tumor, nontumor lung or frozen PBMC. Study-wide results and caveats: Ubiquitous, expanded tumor-derived TCRs were more frequently observed in blood at resection than at follow-up.

There are a few counts of this clonotype. The target antigen is unknown. The V call is TRBV12-3 or TRBV12-4, the J call TRBJ2-7; 8 bases are shared with TRBD1. This clonotype was obtained from a female donor with early-stage non-small cell lung cancer. The starting material was PBMCs, obtained at follow-up. In DNA, the CDR3 is TGTGCCAGCAGTTTAGCCAGGGACAGGCGGCAGCAGTACTTC. It is translated as CASSLARDRRQQYF.